This TCR beta chain was sequenced in a study of T-cell reconstitution after alpha-beta-depleted transplantation in children (dated by TCRdb to between 2015 and 2016). A note on the overall study: Using TCR repertoire profiling, the study followed T-cell immune reconstitution in a quantitative way in children after TCRalphabeta/CD19-depleted allogeneic hematopoietic cell transplantation. Points the paper makes about the study in general: The high TCRbeta diversity at day 60 in some patients was ascribed to recipient T cells and intrathymic progenitors that had survived conditioning. Hyperexpanded clone frequencies declined over subsequent months; after one year, T-cell counts and TCRbeta diversity were mostly attributed to newly produced T cells. The apparently early recovery of alphabetaT-cell counts about two months after transplant reportedly depended on only several hundred rapidly expanded clones that came from non-depleted graft cells.

In regard to this clonotype: Its recognized antigen is unknown. Nothing much larger sits one base from this clone, and base qualities are not available.

Library preparation was by PCR. The instrument was an Illumina HiSeq 2500. TCR libraries were prepared with molecular barcoding, using unique molecular identifiers to normalize TCRbeta repertoire quantification. Clones were called with MiXCR by TCRdb after fastp trimmed the public reads at Q25, and only in-frame beta chains were retained. Here each entry gathers all rows of one CDR3 protein and keeps the most common genes and DNA. This sample holds hundreds of thousands of distinct CDR3 sequences; approximately 10% were observed only once. The ten largest make up around 20% of the sample. V sheds 6 bases and J sheds 7 bases, leaving 9 bases between their ends. Including the terminal cysteine and phenylalanine, the CDR3 comprises 12 residues. The kept DNA is CDR3 alone, 36 bases in frame from the first base. The germline V gene (reference sequence) provides CDR1 MNHEY and CDR2 SMNVEV. The meaning of the sample's treatment or condition label: allogeneic hematopoietic cell transplantation with graft depleted of TCRalphabeta T cells and CD19 B cells. Transplant recipients were children who received TCRalphabeta/CD19-depleted allogeneic hematopoietic cell grafts.

The sequence derives from a male patient between 2 and 15 years old who had a stem cell transplant for chronic granulomatous disease, so the T cells may come from the graft donor. The chain links TRBV27 with TRBJ2-2, with the D gene not confidently named. The sequenced sample was peripheral blood, obtained 180 days after TCRalphabeta/CD19-depleted stem cell transplant. The CDR3 region: CASSHFGGELFF. The DNA is TGTGCCAGCAGCCATTTTGGCGGGGAGCTGTTTTTT.